This T cell receptor beta chain was recovered during a study of T-cell memory formation after mild COVID-19. General study results and limits: Contracting CD4+ clones lay largely in CM and EM, with CD8+ ones residing in EMRA. Among clones contracting day 15 to 85, CD4/CD8 was balanced, whereas later expanders leaned CD4+.

V lost 0 bases to trimming and J lost 6 bases, with 10 bases between them. Germline loops: CDR1 SGHRS, CDR2 YFSETQ. This CDR3 is 13 amino acids long. Employing constant-segment primers, 5'RACE generated TCR alpha and TCR beta cDNA libraries bearing sample barcodes and UMIs. Each CDR3 protein gets one entry after TCRdb re-called the 5' RACE reads with MiXCR. The repertoire has about 210,000 distinct CDR3 sequences, roughly 10% of them found once; the top ten carry 2.5% to 3.5%. There are many counts of this clonotype. Its cognate antigen is unknown. The clonotype originates from a young man who had mild COVID-19 (a few samples of this study predate the infection). Cell type and time point are not known. What was sequenced was PBMCs or a T cell subset sorted from them (not recorded which). The chain uses TRBV5-1 and TRBJ2-7; D is perhaps TRBD2 (6 bases). The CDR3 here is CASSLAQGGEQYV. The DNA of the CDR3 is TGCGCCAGCAGCTTGGCTCAGGGAGGCGAGCAGTACGTC.